Below, 27 T cell receptor beta chains from the same sample are listed, as sequenced in a study of technical replicates of blood from four donors. Clones were sequenced by immunoSEQ multiplex PCR, and TCRdb holds only the in-frame ones, with some missing. Of 9,000 to 15,000 clones in the sample, 90% to 95% were seen once. Sample: PBMCs. Source of these receptors: a human donor in good health.

The chain uses TRBV6-5 and TRBJ2-1; no definite D call. Germline CDR1 is MNHEY and CDR2 is SVGAGI. With 0 bases removed from V and 5 bases from J, the gap between germline ends came to 5 bases. The CDR3 runs 13 residues. The CDR3 spells CASSYSLDNEQFF. The CDR3 DNA is TGTGCCAGCAGTTACTCGTTAGACAATGAGCAGTTCTTC.

The chain recombines TRBV11-3 with TRBJ2-1; 12 bases map to TRBD2. CDR3 size: 16 residues. J was trimmed by 4 bases and V by 5 bases; bases with no gene match: 6. Germline V gene lookup returns CDR1 SGHNT and CDR2 YENEEA. CDR3 in amino acids: CASSPTGTSGYNEQFF. CDR3 sequence (DNA): TGTGCCAGCAGCCCCACCGGGACTAGCGGGTACAATGAGCAGTTCTTC.

The genes are TRBV5-8 and TRBJ2-3, with D possibly being TRBD1 (6 bases). Trimming shortened V by 4 bases and J by 6 bases, and 18 bases separated the two germline ends. Germline V gives CDR1 SGHTS, CDR2 YDEGEE. This CDR3 spans 15 amino acids. The CDR3 region has the DNA TGTGCCAGCAGCCGTAGGGGGACCCGTAAGGATACGCAGTATTTT. Its protein product is CASSRRGTRKDTQYF. The full variable domain, in which reference TRBV5-8 and TRBJ2-3 provide the parts outside the CDR3, is EAGVTQSPTHLIKTRGQQATLRCSPISGHTSVYWYQQALGLGLQFLLWYDEGEERNRGNFPPRFSGRQFPNYSSELNVNALELEDSALYLCASSRRGTRKDTQYFGPGTRLTVL.

This rearrangement joins TRBV2 to TRBJ2-3; 9 nucleotides match TRBD2. Losses at the gene ends were 2 bases for V and 8 bases for J; bases not matched to a gene: 17. The CDR3 has 18 residues. Germline V gene lookup returns CDR1 SNHLY and CDR2 FYNNEI. CDR3 in amino acids: CASSEYGAGGLKVVTQYF. The CDR3 coding sequence is TGTGCCAGCAGTGAATATGGAGCGGGAGGCCTAAAAGTCGTTACGCAGTATTTT. The whole variable domain, filled in from reference TRBV2 and TRBJ2-3, reads EPEVTQTPSHQVTQMGQEVILRCVPISNHLYFYWYRQILGQKVEFLVSFYNNEISEKSEIFDDQFSVERPDGSNFTLKIRSTKLEDSAMYFCASSEYGAGGLKVVTQYFGPGTRLTVL.

This chain joins TRBV28 and TRBJ2-2; 9 bases are shared with TRBD2. The length of the CDR3 is 14 residues. Germline V gives CDR1 MDHEN, CDR2 SYDVKM. The V segment lost 10 bases and the J segment 5 bases; nucleotides outside the gene matches: 8. CDR3 sequence (DNA): TGTGCCACCCGGCCTAGCGGGGATACCGGGGAGCTGTTTTTT. This sequence encodes CATRPSGDTGELFF.

The chain carries TRBV18 and TRBJ2-5, with 9 bases lining up with TRBD1. CDR3 length: 17 amino acids. V lost 3 bases to trimming and J lost 5 bases; unmatched junction nucleotides: 13. Germline V gives CDR1 KGHSH, CDR2 LQKENI. CDR3 sequence reads: CASSPPTGGLDGETQYF. DNA of the CDR3: TGTGCCAGCTCACCGCCGACAGGGGGATTAGACGGGGAGACCCAGTACTTC. The entire variable domain, with the rest obtained from reference TRBV18 and TRBJ2-5, is as follows: NAGVMQNPRHLVRRRGQEARLRCSPMKGHSHVYWYRQLPEEGLKFMVYLQKENIIDESGMPKERFSAEFPKEGPSILRIQQVVRGDSAAYFCASSPPTGGLDGETQYFGPGTRLLVL.

This chain joins TRBV13 and TRBJ2-1; a possible D gene is TRBD2 (6 bases). Trimming took 2 bases from V and 0 from J, leaving 8 bases between them. CDR1 PRHDT and CDR2 FYEKMQ come from the germline V gene (reference sequence). There are 15 residues in the CDR3. This CDR3 is CASSLTSLSYNEQFF. The CDR3 DNA reads as TGTGCCAGCAGCTTAACTAGCCTCTCCTACAATGAGCAGTTCTTC.

The chain couples TRBV5-1 to TRBJ2-5; 8 bases map to TRBD2. After removal of 3 bases from V and 3 bases from J, the junction contained 4 bases not matched to a gene. The CDR3 is made up of 14 amino acids. Germline V lookup: CDR1 SGHRS, CDR2 YFSETQ. The CDR3 bases are TGCGCCAGCAGCTCGGGACTAGGGAAAGAGACCCAGTACTTC. Translating gives CASSSGLGKETQYF. Using reference TRBV5-1 and TRBJ2-5 for the parts outside the CDR3, the full variable domain is KAGVTQTPRYLIKTRGQQVTLSCSPISGHRSVSWYQQTPGQGLQFLFEYFSETQRNKGNFPGRFSGRQFSNSRSEMNVSTLELGDSALYLCASSSGLGKETQYFGPGTRLLVL.

The chain joins TRBV27 to TRBJ2-7; 9 bases match TRBD2. The CDR3 covers 13 residues. Germline values: CDR1 MNHEY, CDR2 SMNVEV (reference sequence). The trim removed 6 bases at V and 3 bases at J, leaving 3 bases unmatched. CDR3 protein: CASRTSGSYEQYF. CDR3 nucleotides: TGTGCCAGCAGGACTAGCGGAAGCTACGAGCAGTACTTC.

V usage is TRBV29-1 and J usage is TRBJ1-2; TRBD1 might be the D (6 bases). Germline V lookup: CDR1 SQVTM, CDR2 ANQGSEA. Trimming left V 7 bases short and J 5 bases short, with 14 bases between. CDR3 length: 12 amino acids. The CDR3: CSDLRGRYGYTF. CDR3 nucleotide sequence: TGCAGCGACCTCAGGGGAAGGTATGGCTACACCTTC.

CDR3 DNA sequence: TGTGCCAGCAGCCCTCGAAGGGGTAGCGGGTCTTACAATGAGCAGTTCTTC. It is translated as CASSPRRGSGSYNEQFF. This sequence joins TRBV7-9 and TRBJ2-1, with 7 bases lining up with TRBD2. Germline V gene lookup returns CDR1 SEHNR and CDR2 FQNEAQ (reference sequence). Trimming took 5 bases from V and 4 from J; bases not matched to a gene: 14. This CDR3 has 17 residues.

V and J are TRBV30 and TRBJ2-1; D remains unclear. The CDR3 is 13 amino acids. Deletions cut 1 base from V and 8 bases from J, with 12 bases between. Per germline, CDR1 GTSNPN and CDR2 SVGIG (reference sequence). CDR3 loop: CAWSAGLVDEQFF. DNA for the CDR3: TGTGCCTGGAGTGCCGGTTTAGTTGATGAGCAGTTCTTC. The full variable domain, its missing parts supplied by reference TRBV30 and TRBJ2-1, is SQTIHQWPATLVQPVGSPLSLECTVEGTSNPNLYWYRQAAGRGLQLLFYSVGIGQISSEVPQNLSASRPQDRQFILSSKKLLLSDSGFYLCAWSAGLVDEQFFGPGTRLTVL.

The chain has TRBV6-9 and TRBJ2-3; the D gene is possibly TRBD2 (6 bases). V was clipped by 5 bases and J by 1 base, with 7 bases between them. Germline V gene lookup returns CDR1 MNHGY and CDR2 SVAAGI. The CDR3 extends over 13 amino acids. The CDR3 sequence: CASSPSGTDTQYF. CDR3 in DNA: TGTGCCAGCAGTCCTAGCGGCACAGATACGCAGTATTTT.

The chain joins TRBV6-5 to TRBJ2-2; 11 bases align to TRBD2. Germline assignment: CDR1 MNHEY and CDR2 SVGAGI. CDR3 length: 15 amino acids. With 5 bases clipped from V and 4 bases from J, the junction kept 3 bases outside the gene matches. The CDR3 loop is CASSTSGRITGELFF. Here the CDR3 DNA reads TGTGCCAGCAGTACTAGCGGGAGAATCACCGGGGAGCTGTTTTTT.

By share, this clone counts as large. The rearrangement uses TRBV5-1 and TRBJ2-7; 9 nucleotides line up with TRBD1. The CDR3 runs 17 residues. The V segment lost 0 bases and the J segment 9 bases; nucleotides outside the gene matches: 16. The germline V gene has CDR1 SGHRS and CDR2 YFSETQ. The CDR3 DNA is TGCGCCAGCAGCTTGGAACCTACGGGACAGGGCATCTATGGGCAGTACTTC. The encoded protein is CASSLEPTGQGIYGQYF.

This sequence joins TRBV6-1 and TRBJ2-7; 11 bases agree with TRBD1. Losses at the gene ends were 4 bases for V and 4 bases for J; bases not matched to a gene: 9. The germline V gene has CDR1 MNHNS and CDR2 SASEGT. This CDR3 is 16 amino acids long. CDR3 amino acids: CASSGTRDRGSYEQYF. CDR3 nucleotides: TGTGCCAGCAGTGGAACCCGGGACAGGGGGTCGTACGAGCAGTACTTC.

This clone showed up just once. The genes are TRBV15 and TRBJ1-1; 9 positions match TRBD1. The CDR3 has 14 amino acids. The J segment lost 4 bases and the V segment lost 5 bases, leaving 5 bases of the junction unmatched. Germline loops: CDR1 LNHNV, CDR2 YYDKDF (reference sequence). In nucleotides, the CDR3 is TGTGCCACCAGCCTGGGACAGGGTGGCACTGAAGCTTTCTTT. Protein: CATSLGQGGTEAFF.

The V call is TRBV7-9, the J call TRBJ1-1, with a weak D call TRBD1 (5 bases). The V and J ends lost 4 bases and 3 bases respectively, with 21 bases between them. The CDR3 consists of 17 residues. The germline V gene encodes CDR1 SEHNR and CDR2 FQNEAQ (reference sequence). This CDR3 reads CASSSSRRGGVDTEAFF. The CDR3 DNA sequence: TGTGCCAGCAGCTCTTCTAGGCGGGGCGGGGTTGACACTGAAGCTTTCTTT.

This sequence joins TRBV9 and TRBJ2-5; 10 bases fit TRBD2. The germline gives CDR1 SGDLS, CDR2 YYNGEE. V lost 4 bases and J lost 1; bases outside the gene matches: 4. CDR3 length: 15 residues. CDR3: CASSPRTSGQETQYF. As DNA, the CDR3 is TGTGCCAGCAGCCCCCGGACTAGCGGCCAAGAGACCCAGTACTTC.

V is TRBV29-1 and J is TRBJ2-1, with 10 nucleotides matching TRBD2. This CDR3 region has 14 residues. V dropped 1 base and J dropped 4; count of bases not matched to a gene: 1. Per germline, CDR1 SQVTM and CDR2 ANQGSEA. CDR3 nucleotides: TGCAGCGTTGAAGGGACTAGCGGTTACAATGAGCAGTTCTTC. This translates into CSVEGTSGYNEQFF.

V and J are TRBV2 and TRBJ1-4, with D hard to call. The V and J ends lost 4 bases and 0 bases respectively, with 6 bases between them. The CDR3 runs 14 residues. CDR1 and CDR2 from the germline V gene are SNHLY and FYNNEI. CDR3 amino acids: CASSVGTTNEKLFF. The DNA of the CDR3 is TGTGCCAGCAGTGTCGGGACAACTAATGAAAAACTGTTTTTT.

This sequence joins TRBV4-2 and TRBJ2-7; 10 bases fit TRBD2. The CDR3 runs 16 residues. V lost 0 bases, J lost 5 bases, and 7 bases stayed unmatched. Germline V gene sequence: CDR1 LGHNA, CDR2 YNFKEQ. The CDR3 bases are TGTGCCAGCAGCCAAGACGAGCGGACTAGCGGCCACGAGCAGTACTTC. Amino acid sequence: CASSQDERTSGHEQYF.

V usage is TRBV28 and J usage is TRBJ1-5; possibly TRBD1 for D (5 bases). Germline assignment: CDR1 MDHEN and CDR2 SYDVKM. Deletions cut 2 bases from V and 0 bases from J, with 8 bases between. The CDR3 runs 15 residues. Here the CDR3 DNA reads TGTGCCAGCAGTTTAGGGGGGAATAGCAATCAGCCCCAGCATTTT. Translated: CASSLGGNSNQPQHF.

V is TRBV29-1 and J is TRBJ2-7; 8 bases map to TRBD1. The junction had 9 bases not matched to a gene; V was cut back by 7 bases and J by 7 bases. The CDR3 consists of 12 residues. CDR1 is SQVTM, CDR2 ANQGSEA, per germline. The CDR3 DNA reads TGCAGCGGAGGGACAGGACGGGGTGAGCAGTACTTC. This codes for CSGGTGRGEQYF.

Only one count was recorded for this clone. The chain is built from TRBV9 and TRBJ1-2, with D perhaps TRBD1 (6 bases). Between the trimmed V and J ends, which lost 3 bases and 4 bases, there was a span of 7 bases. Germline V gives CDR1 SGDLS, CDR2 YYNGEE. This CDR3 has 12 amino acids. Here the CDR3 reads CASSADSYGYTF. The CDR3 coding sequence is TGTGCCAGCAGCGCGGACAGCTATGGCTACACCTTC.

This rearrangement joins TRBV11-1 to TRBJ1-4, with 10 nucleotides matching TRBD1. The CDR3 contains 16 residues. CDR1 and CDR2 (germline): SGHAT, FQDESV (reference sequence). With V trimmed by 5 bases and J by 0 bases, 3 bases remained unmatched. For the CDR3, the DNA is TGTGCCAGCAGCCACGGACAGGGGGCAACTAATGAAAAACTGTTTTTT. This sequence encodes CASSHGQGATNEKLFF.

This chain joins TRBV6-1 and TRBJ1-2; D gene unclear. Germline-derived CDR1 and CDR2 are MNHNS and SASEGT. With 7 bases removed from V and 1 base from J, the gap between germline ends came to 7 bases. The CDR3 length is 12 residues. CDR3 sequence (DNA): TGTGCCAGCATCGGGGATAACTATGGCTACACCTTC. The encoded protein is CASIGDNYGYTF.